This TCR beta chain was profiled in a study of metastatic and nonmetastatic thyroid tumors. Overall study context: Blood and tumor or nodule tissue repertoires from malignant and benign thyroid patients were compared.

Thyroid surgery had not been preceded by any treatment in any patient. TCRdb re-called the PCR reads with MiXCR. The sample includes about 27,000 clones, about 15% of them seen just once. This clone was picked up many times. This sequence was found in a male donor with papillary thyroid cancer or a benign thyroid nodule (not recorded which). Some clones in this sample may be carry-over from other donors' samples. Material: blood.

The DNA of the CDR3 is TGTGCCAGCAGCCTAGAGCACTCCGGGAGACGGGAGTTCTTC. As protein: CASSLEHSGRREFF. The V gene is TRBV4-2, the J gene TRBJ2-1; D might be TRBD2 (6 bases). CDR3 length equals 14 residues. Germline V gene data show CDR1 as LGHNA and CDR2 as YNFKEQ. Trimming took off 4 bases at V and 14 bases at J, with 21 bases between the two ends.